This T cell receptor beta chain was obtained from a study of T cell responses to AZD1222 COVID-19 vaccine. Study-wide results and caveats: Clonal diversity was possibly underestimated, and the donors were mostly white British, with more females. Reportedly, nearly half the spike-specific TCRs target unmutated variant regions.

V shed 3 bases, J shed 5 bases, and the junction held 2 bases outside the gene matches. The CDR3 spans 13 residues. CDR1 and CDR2 from the germline V gene are SGDLS and YYNGEE. As to this clone: The antigen is undetermined.

Assay used: immunoSEQ multiplex PCR; TCRdb lists only in-frame clones, some missing. The sample yields around 130,000 clones, roughly 93% seen once. This specimen was peripheral blood, taken on day 0 of AZD1222 vaccination. The J gene is TRBJ1-5, the V gene TRBV9; 7 nucleotides line up with TRBD1. This receptor was obtained from an adult in good health. CDR3 region: CASSEGAHQPQHF. DNA of the CDR3: TGTGCCAGCAGCGAGGGGGCCCATCAGCCCCAGCATTTT.